This T cell receptor (beta chain) is from a study of T cells in Graves' hyperthyroidism and ophthalmopathy. Authors of the study amplified TCR beta CDR3 regions from RNA transcripts. An initial round of RT-PCR targeting the TCR CDR3 relied on the HTBI primer set. TCRdb processed the multiplex PCR reads anew with MiXCR; each CDR3 protein has one entry. Here the sample spans roughly 400,000 distinct CDR3 sequences, less than 20% being singletons. Each 10 ml fresh peripheral blood draw supplied the PBMCs. This clonotype was seen more than once but under ten times. Germline and junction disagree at one end, which may indicate a read error. The CDR3 length is 17 residues. The germline CDR1 and CDR2 sequences are KGHDR and SFDVKD.

The material sequenced was blood. This chain uses TRBV24-1 with TRBJ2-2; 11 bases map to TRBD1. The TCR comes from a woman younger than 30 with Graves' hyperthyroidism that later progressed to Graves' ophthalmopathy. The CDR3 DNA sequence: TGTGCCACCAGTGAGGAGGACAGGGGGCCGAATACCGGGGAGCTGTTTTTT. Encoded protein: CATSEEDRGPNTGELFF.